This T cell receptor beta chain originates from a study of T cell repertoires in cytomegalovirus infection. Study summary: Through public TCR beta signatures, both CMV infection and matching HLA type were indicated.

A few counts support this clonotype. The antigen remains undetermined. The germline gives CDR1 DFQATT, CDR2 SNEGSKA (reference sequence). The CDR3 is 12 amino acids. V was pared by 6 bases and J by 4 bases, with 3 bases of the junction left unmatched. Broader study findings: CMV-specific TCR beta clonotypes restricted by HLA-C were the ones dominating the ex vivo response.

TCRdb used MiXCR to reprocess the reads, holding one entry per CDR3 protein. The sample has around 130,000 distinct CDR3 sequences, under 30% seen once. Sequencing was done on a sample of PBMCs, sequenced either directly or after in vitro stimulation (not recorded which). The chain couples TRBV20-1 to TRBJ1-2, with 9 bases aligning to TRBD1. This TCR was recovered from a human donor in good health (CMV status not recorded). Some clones in this sample may be carry-over from other donors' samples. The CDR3 DNA sequence: TGCAGTGCGACGGGACAGGGCTATGGCTACACCTTC. Protein sequence: CSATGQGYGYTF.